These 20 T cell receptor beta chains came from one sample sequenced in a study of blood T cell repertoires in COVID-19. This table comes from immunoSEQ multiplex PCR, and its TCRdb copy is limited to in-frame clones, with some not included. The sample consists of more than 350,000 clones, nearly 90% of them appearing once. Sequences were obtained from PBMCs or T cells enriched from blood (not recorded which). All receptors come from a woman aged 18-29 years who had been exposed to COVID-19.

This chain links TRBV28 with TRBJ1-5; 9 bases align to TRBD1. The CDR3 is 15 amino acids. The germline V gene encodes CDR1 MDHEN and CDR2 SYDVKM. V dropped 7 bases and J dropped 3; count of bases not matched to a gene: 7. The CDR3 reads CASNMGQGLNQPQHF. CDR3 bases: TGTGCCAGCAACATGGGACAGGGACTCAATCAGCCCCAGCATTTT.

V is TRBV5-6 and J is TRBJ2-1, with 7 bases identical to TRBD1. CDR3 length: 16 residues. Germline V gives CDR1 SGHDT, CDR2 YYEEEE. V dropped 4 bases and J dropped 7; count of bases not matched to a gene: 14. For the CDR3, the DNA is TGTGCCAGCAGCCCCCGGTGGCAGGGGGTCGGGAATGAGCAGTTCTTC. Protein sequence: CASSPRWQGVGNEQFF. The full variable domain, completed using reference TRBV5-6 and TRBJ2-1, is DAGVTQSPTHLIKTRGQQVTLRCSPKSGHDTVSWYQQALGQGPQFIFQYYEEEERQRGNFPDRFSGHQFPNYSSELNVNALLLGDSALYLCASSPRWQGVGNEQFFGPGTRLTVL.

This clone showed up just a few times. Other DNA variants within this sample encode the same CDR3. V is TRBV4-1 and J is TRBJ1-2; the D gene is possibly TRBD1 (5 bases). V lost 0 bases and J 5 bases, leaving 10 bases between the germline ends. The CDR3 extends over 14 amino acids. Germline CDR1 and CDR2: MGHRA and YSYEKL. CDR3 in DNA: TGCGCCAGCAGCCAAGAAGGGACTGTTTATGGCTACACCTTC. It translates to CASSQEGTVYGYTF.

In its sample, this clone was seen once. V gene TRBV27 combines with J gene TRBJ2-1; TRBD1 is a possible D gene (6 bases). Per germline, CDR1 MNHEY and CDR2 SMNVEV (reference sequence). V shed 6 bases and J shed 7 bases, with 22 bases lying between them. CDR3 length equals 16 residues. CDR3 sequence: CASRIKPRGTSNEQFF. CDR3 DNA: TGTGCCAGCAGAATTAAACCCAGGGGAACTAGTAATGAGCAGTTCTTC.

V is TRBV7-8 and J is TRBJ2-7; 11 positions match TRBD2. CDR3 length: 16 residues. Germline trimming cut 1 base from V and 5 bases from J; bases unmatched to any gene: 7. The germline CDR1 and CDR2 sequences are SGHVS and FQNEAQ. The CDR3 DNA reads as TGTGCCAGCAGCTTAGAGATAGCGGGAGGGAAGGACGAGCAGTACTTC. Protein product: CASSLEIAGGKDEQYF.

V gene TRBV18 combines with J gene TRBJ2-7; 9 bases match TRBD1. With V trimmed by 2 bases and J by 4 bases, 6 bases remained unmatched. The CDR3 loop spans 15 amino acids. The germline CDR1 and CDR2 sequences are KGHSH and LQKENI. The CDR3 DNA is TGTGCCAGCTCACCAATTCCGGACAGGGGTTACGAGCAGTACTTC. This sequence encodes CASSPIPDRGYEQYF.

This chain joins TRBV20-1 and TRBJ2-1; D possibly corresponds to TRBD2 (5 bases). Looked up from germline, CDR1 is DFQATT and CDR2 is SNEGSKA (reference sequence). The CDR3 contains 11 residues. V gave up 3 bases and J gave up 7 bases, with 7 bases separating them. The DNA for the CDR3 is TGCAGTGCTAGGTCGGGGAATGAGCAGTTCTTC. This encodes CSARSGNEQFF.

The chain employs TRBV5-1 and TRBJ2-1; no definite D call. Trimming stripped 1 base from V and 0 bases from J, with 5 bases between. This CDR3 is built from 14 residues. Per germline, CDR1 SGHRS and CDR2 YFSETQ. The DNA of the CDR3 is TGCGCCAGCAGCTTGTTGAGCTCCTACAATGAGCAGTTCTTC. It specifies CASSLLSSYNEQFF.

The chain is built from TRBV7-8 and TRBJ2-1; D call uncertain. V dropped 3 bases and J dropped 3 bases, with 6 bases sitting between them. Germline loops: CDR1 SGHVS, CDR2 FQNEAQ. There are 13 residues in the CDR3. The CDR3 spells CASSFQIYNEQFF. The CDR3 nucleotides read TGTGCCAGCAGCTTCCAGATCTACAATGAGCAGTTCTTC.

V and J are TRBV7-2 and TRBJ1-2; TRBD1 agrees at 12 bases. Per germline, CDR1 SGHTA and CDR2 FQGNSA. CDR3 size: 19 residues. V shed 2 bases, J shed 8 bases, and the junction held 18 bases outside the gene matches. The CDR3 loop reads CASSLKPGVPGTGGEGYTF. The CDR3 DNA is TGTGCCAGCAGCTTAAAGCCAGGGGTACCCGGGACAGGGGGCGAAGGCTACACCTTC.

The rearrangement links TRBV11-3 to TRBJ2-3, with 8 bases identical to TRBD2. V lost 3 bases and J lost 8; bases outside the gene matches: 4. This CDR3 is built from 13 residues. CDR1 SGHNT and CDR2 YENEEA come from the germline V gene. CDR3 bases: TGTGCCAGCAGCTTTTTTGCGGGAGGTACGCAGTATTTT. Its protein product is CASSFFAGGTQYF.

The CDR3 DNA reads TGTGCCAGCTCACGGGCCCTGAACACTGAAGCTTTCTTT. This encodes CASSRALNTEAFF. The rearrangement uses TRBV18 and TRBJ1-1; D call uncertain. Germline values: CDR1 KGHSH, CDR2 LQKENI. With 4 bases removed from V and 0 bases from J, the gap between germline ends came to 6 bases. This CDR3 spans 13 amino acids.

This chain's CDR3 is CASSPADRMKRWNTEAFF. The DNA for the CDR3 is TGTGCCAGCAGCCCGGCGGACAGGATGAAACGTTGGAACACTGAAGCTTTCTTT. The gene calls are TRBV3-1 (or the pseudogene TRBV3-2) and TRBJ1-1; 7 bases are a match to TRBD1. Per germline, CDR1 LGHDT and CDR2 YNNKEL (reference sequence). The CDR3 length is 18 residues. J lost 1 base, V lost 4 bases, and 15 bases had no gene match.

This chain joins TRBV9 and TRBJ1-2; no firm D call. Deletions cut 3 bases from V and 4 bases from J, with 16 bases between. This CDR3 is 15 amino acids long. Germline lookup yields CDR1 SGDLS and CDR2 YYNGEE. This chain's CDR3 is CASSENQVLSYGYTF. CDR3 in DNA: TGTGCCAGCAGCGAAAATCAGGTCCTCTCCTATGGCTACACCTTC.

V usage is TRBV7-2 and J usage is TRBJ1-6; TRBD1 agrees at 9 bases. Germline trimming cut 6 bases from V and 7 bases from J; bases unmatched to any gene: 1. Per germline, CDR1 SGHTA and CDR2 FQGNSA. The CDR3 is made up of 13 amino acids. The CDR3 DNA follows: TGTGCCAGCAGAGGGACAGGGAATTCACCCCTCCACTTT. This encodes CASRGTGNSPLHF. The variable domain in full, completed from reference TRBV7-2 and TRBJ1-6, reads GAGVSQSPSNKVTEKGKDVELRCDPISGHTALYWYRQSLGQGLEFLIYFQGNSAPDKSGLPSDRFSAERTGGSVSTLTIQRTQQEDSAVYLCASRGTGNSPLHFGNGTRLTVT.

The V and J genes are TRBV12-2 and TRBJ1-5. TRBV12-2 is a known pseudogene. The CDR3 covers 12 residues. The CDR3 region is CASRPGRWPQHF. The CDR3 DNA sequence: TGTGCAAGTCGCCCCGGGAGGTGGCCCCAGCATTTT.

V and J are TRBV19 and TRBJ2-2; 8 bases map to TRBD1. V lost 7 bases, J lost 3 bases, and 7 bases stayed unmatched. CDR3 length: 15 residues. Germline V CDR1 and CDR2: LNHDA, SQIVND (reference sequence). CDR3 sequence: CASTPGTGYTGELFF. The CDR3 DNA follows: TGTGCCAGTACCCCCGGGACAGGTTACACCGGGGAGCTGTTTTTT. The complete variable domain, with remaining parts taken from reference TRBV19 and TRBJ2-2, reads DGGITQSPKYLFRKEGQNVTLSCEQNLNHDAMYWYRQDPGQGLRLIYYSQIVNDFQKGDIAEGYSVSREKKESFPLTVTSAQKNPTAFYLCASTPGTGYTGELFFGEGSRLTVL.

This chain links TRBV19 with TRBJ2-5, with 7 nucleotides matching TRBD2. The V segment lost 5 bases and the J segment 5 bases; nucleotides outside the gene matches: 8. This CDR3 is 14 amino acids long. Per the germline V gene, CDR1 is LNHDA and CDR2 is SQIVND (reference sequence). The CDR3 is CASSSAGRRETQYF. DNA of the CDR3: TGTGCCAGTAGTTCAGCGGGAAGGAGGGAGACCCAGTACTTC.

This chain connects TRBV10-3 to TRBJ1-5, with TRBD1 identical over 8 bases. The ends lost 5 bases at V and 6 bases at J; junction bases unmatched: 6. The CDR3 has 14 residues. Germline CDR1 ENHRY, CDR2 SYGVKD. CDR3 nucleotides: TGTGCCATCAGTCCCGGACAGGGTGGTCAGCCCCAGCATTTT. This gives the protein CAISPGQGGQPQHF.

This clone has a single count. The rearrangement links TRBV7-2 to TRBJ1-2; D call uncertain. V was cut by 7 bases and J by 2 bases, with 11 bases left in between. The CDR3 length is 13 residues. The germline CDR1 and CDR2 sequences are SGHTA and FQGNSA. The CDR3 nucleotides read TGTGCCAGCACGTTAGGAGGGAACTATGGCTACACCTTC. Protein: CASTLGGNYGYTF.